Listed below are T cell receptor beta chains from one sample, sequenced in a study of OX40 agonist ivuxolimab in advanced cancers. TCRdb's copy holds only in-frame clones and misses some; the assay was immunoSEQ multiplex PCR. The data show 55,000 to 60,000 clones, roughly 89% seen once. Sequences were derived from CD4+ or CD8+ T cells sorted from blood, sampled in a trial of the OX40 agonist ivuxolimab. The receptors come from an adult with an advanced solid tumor such as melanoma, head and neck, liver or kidney cancer. Each CDR3 is given with its conserved first and last residue. A D gene is named only where the DNA matches it firmly. Size is omitted from some rows. Given values are once, few, many or a class for expanded clones.

D gene,J gene,V gene,clone size,CDR3 DNA,CDR3 protein
NA,TRBJ2-1,TRBV11-2,few,TGTGCCAGCAGCTCCAGACTCTCCTACAATGAGCAGTTCTTC,CASSSRLSYNEQFF
NA,TRBJ1-1,TRBV7-2,NA,TGTGCCAGCAGCTTAGACAGGAGGGTAACTGAAGCTTTCTTT,CASSLDRRVTEAFF
NA,TRBJ2-5,TRBV5-4,NA,TGTGCCAGCAGCGGCGGGGAGGTGGGGACCCAGTACTTC,CASSGGEVGTQYF
NA,TRBJ1-6,TRBV7-2,NA,TGTGCCAGCAGCTTAGCCCCCGGACAGACCGGTTCACCCCTCCACTTT,CASSLAPGQTGSPLHF
TRBD2,TRBJ2-5,TRBV5-4,few,TGTGCCAGCAGCCTGGGACTAGCGGGAGGATCACAAGAGACCCAGTACTTC,CASSLGLAGGSQETQYF
TRBD1,TRBJ2-1,TRBV27,NA,TGTGCCAGCAGTTTAAGACAGGGGAGTTACAATGAGCAGTTCTTC,CASSLRQGSYNEQFF
NA,TRBJ1-1,TRBV7-9,NA,TGTGCCAGCAGCTTAGGTAGGGCGGGTTTTGAGACTGAAGCTTTCTTT,CASSLGRAGFETEAFF
NA,TRBJ2-1,TRBV7-2,NA,TGTGCCAGCAGCTTAGAGGAGCAGTTCTTC,CASSLEEQFF
NA,TRBJ2-1,TRBV5-1,NA,TGCGCCAGCCGGGGGGAGACAGGGCCCTCAATAGTGCAGTTCTTC,CASRGETGPSIVQFF
TRBD1,TRBJ1-1,TRBV18,NA,TGTGCCAGCTCATTTACAGGGGGGAACACTGAAGCTTTCTTT,CASSFTGGNTEAFF
NA,TRBJ2-1,TRBV2,NA,TGTGCCAGCAGGCTAGACTGGAGCTCCTACAATGAGCAGTTCTTC,CASRLDWSSYNEQFF
NA,TRBJ1-2,TRBV5-5,NA,TGTGCCAGCAGCTCAGCAGGAAATGGCTACACCTTC,CASSSAGNGYTF
NA,TRBJ1-2,TRBV7-3,NA,TGTGCCAGCAGCCCGGACAAGAACTATGGCTACACCTTC,CASSPDKNYGYTF
NA,TRBJ2-2,TRBV9,NA,TGTGCCAGCAGCGTGGACAGAAGTTACACCGGGGAGCTGTTTTTT,CASSVDRSYTGELFF
NA,TRBJ1-2,TRBV4-3,NA,TGCGCCAGCAGCCAAGAAAGTGCCGGGGGTGGAGGCTACACCTTC,CASSQESAGGGGYTF
NA,TRBJ2-5,TRBV5-4,NA,TGTGCCAGCAGCTTGGATCAGATTGAGACCCAGTACTTC,CASSLDQIETQYF